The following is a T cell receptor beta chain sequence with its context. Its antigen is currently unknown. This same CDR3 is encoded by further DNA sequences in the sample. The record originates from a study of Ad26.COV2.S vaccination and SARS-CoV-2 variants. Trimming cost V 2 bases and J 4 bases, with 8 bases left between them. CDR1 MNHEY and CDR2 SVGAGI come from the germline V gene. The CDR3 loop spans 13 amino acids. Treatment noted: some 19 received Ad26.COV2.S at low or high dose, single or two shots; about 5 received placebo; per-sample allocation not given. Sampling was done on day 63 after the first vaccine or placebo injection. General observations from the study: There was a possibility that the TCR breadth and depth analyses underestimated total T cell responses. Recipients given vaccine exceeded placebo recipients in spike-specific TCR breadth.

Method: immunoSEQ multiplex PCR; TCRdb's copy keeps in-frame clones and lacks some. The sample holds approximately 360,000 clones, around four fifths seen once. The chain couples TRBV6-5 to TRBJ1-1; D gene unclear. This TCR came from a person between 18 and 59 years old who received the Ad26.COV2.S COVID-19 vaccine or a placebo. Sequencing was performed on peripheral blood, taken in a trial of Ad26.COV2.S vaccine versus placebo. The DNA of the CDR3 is TGTGCCAGCAGTTACGAGGGCGGCACTGAAGCTTTCTTT. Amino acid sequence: CASSYEGGTEAFF.